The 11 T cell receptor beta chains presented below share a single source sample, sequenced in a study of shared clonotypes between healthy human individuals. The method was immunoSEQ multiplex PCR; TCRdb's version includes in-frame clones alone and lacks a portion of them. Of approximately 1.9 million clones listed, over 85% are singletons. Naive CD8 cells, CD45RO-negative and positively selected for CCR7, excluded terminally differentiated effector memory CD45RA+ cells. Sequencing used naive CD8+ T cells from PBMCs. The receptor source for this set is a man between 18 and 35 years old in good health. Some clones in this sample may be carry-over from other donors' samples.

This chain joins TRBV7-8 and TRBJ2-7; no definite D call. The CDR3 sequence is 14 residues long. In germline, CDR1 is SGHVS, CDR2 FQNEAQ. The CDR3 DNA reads TGTGTCGTAATCTTGGGGTGGGCCCCCTACGAGCAGTACTTC. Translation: CVVILGWAPYEQYF.

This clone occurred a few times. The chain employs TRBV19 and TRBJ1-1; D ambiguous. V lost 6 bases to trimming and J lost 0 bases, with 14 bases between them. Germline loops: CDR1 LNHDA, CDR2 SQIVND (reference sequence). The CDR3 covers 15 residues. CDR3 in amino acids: CASSGPQELNTEAFF. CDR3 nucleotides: TGTGCCAGTAGCGGTCCCCAGGAGTTGAACACTGAAGCTTTCTTT. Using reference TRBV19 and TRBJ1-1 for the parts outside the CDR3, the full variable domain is DGGITQSPKYLFRKEGQNVTLSCEQNLNHDAMYWYRQDPGQGLRLIYYSQIVNDFQKGDIAEGYSVSREKKESFPLTVTSAQKNPTAFYLCASSGPQELNTEAFFGQGTRLTVV.

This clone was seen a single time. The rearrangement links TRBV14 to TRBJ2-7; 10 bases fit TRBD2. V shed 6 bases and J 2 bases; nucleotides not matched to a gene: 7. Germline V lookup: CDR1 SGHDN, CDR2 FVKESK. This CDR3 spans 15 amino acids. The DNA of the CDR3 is TGTGCCAGCAGTCTAGCGGGAGTTCATCCCTACGAGCAGTACTTC. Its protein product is CASSLAGVHPYEQYF.

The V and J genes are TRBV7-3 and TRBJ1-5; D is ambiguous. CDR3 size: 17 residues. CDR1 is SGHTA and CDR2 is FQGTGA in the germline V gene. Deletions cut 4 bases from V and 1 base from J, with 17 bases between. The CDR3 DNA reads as TGTGCCAGCAGCTCCCAAACGTGGGTTGGGAGCAATCAGCCCCAGCATTTT. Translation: CASSSQTWVGSNQPQHF.

The CDR3: CASSLAGGGSSYEQYF. The DNA for the CDR3 is TGTGCCAGCAGCTTGGCCGGCGGAGGGAGCTCCTACGAGCAGTACTTC. V gene TRBV5-6 combines with J gene TRBJ2-7; D is perhaps TRBD2 (6 bases). This CDR3 has 16 amino acids. Looked up from germline, CDR1 is SGHDT and CDR2 is YYEEEE. The ends were cut back, 0 bases at V and 0 bases at J, with 13 bases in the middle.

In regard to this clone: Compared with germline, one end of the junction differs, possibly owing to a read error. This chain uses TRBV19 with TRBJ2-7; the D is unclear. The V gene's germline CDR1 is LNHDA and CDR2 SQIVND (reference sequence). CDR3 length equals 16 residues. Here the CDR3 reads CASSGRSSNPIYEQYF. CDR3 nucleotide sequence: TGTGCTAGTAGTGGACGATCCTCTAACCCAATTTACGAGCAGTACTTC.

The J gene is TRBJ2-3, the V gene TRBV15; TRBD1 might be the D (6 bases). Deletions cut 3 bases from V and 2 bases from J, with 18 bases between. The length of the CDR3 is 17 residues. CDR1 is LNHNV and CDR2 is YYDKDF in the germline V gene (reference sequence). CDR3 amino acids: CATSRTRTGSTTDTQYF. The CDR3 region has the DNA TGTGCCACCAGCAGGACCCGAACAGGGTCTACCACAGATACGCAGTATTTT.

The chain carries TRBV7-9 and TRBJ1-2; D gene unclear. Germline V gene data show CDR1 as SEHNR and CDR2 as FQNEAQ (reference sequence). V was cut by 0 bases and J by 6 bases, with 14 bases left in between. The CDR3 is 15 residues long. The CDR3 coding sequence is TGTGCCAGCAGCTTAGCGGAACAGATCAGGAATGGCTACACCTTC. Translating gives CASSLAEQIRNGYTF.

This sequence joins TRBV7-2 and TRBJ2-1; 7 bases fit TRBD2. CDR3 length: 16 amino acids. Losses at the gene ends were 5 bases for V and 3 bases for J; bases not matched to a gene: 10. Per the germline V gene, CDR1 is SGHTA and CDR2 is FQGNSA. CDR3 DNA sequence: TGTGCCAGCAGCGAAGGGAGCGGGGCTCGCTACAATGAGCAGTTCTTC. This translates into CASSEGSGARYNEQFF.

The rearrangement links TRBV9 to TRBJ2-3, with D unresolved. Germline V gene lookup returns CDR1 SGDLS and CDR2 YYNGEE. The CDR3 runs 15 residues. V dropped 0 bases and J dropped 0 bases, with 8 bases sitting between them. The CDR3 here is CASSVEVSSTDTQYF. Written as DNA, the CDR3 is TGTGCCAGCAGCGTAGAGGTCAGCAGCACAGATACGCAGTATTTT. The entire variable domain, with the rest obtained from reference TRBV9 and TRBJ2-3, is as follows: DSGVTQTPKHLITATGQRVTLRCSPRSGDLSVYWYQQSLDQGLQFLIQYYNGEERAKGNILERFSAQQFPDLHSELNLSSLELGDSALYFCASSVEVSSTDTQYFGPGTRLTVL.

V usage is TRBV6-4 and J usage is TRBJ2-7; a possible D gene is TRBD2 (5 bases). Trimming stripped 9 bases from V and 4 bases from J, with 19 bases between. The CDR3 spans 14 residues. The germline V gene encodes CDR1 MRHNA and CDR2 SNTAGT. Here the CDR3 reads CASQRGAAPYEQYF. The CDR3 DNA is TGTGCCAGTCAACGGGGTGCGGCCCCGTACGAGCAGTACTTC.